Given below is one TCR beta chain in context. This CDR3 has 15 amino acids. From germline, CDR1 is MNHNS and CDR2 SASEGT. With V trimmed by 2 bases and J by 3 bases, 4 bases remained unmatched. These data are taken from a study of blood T cell repertoires in COVID-19. Sequenced by immunoSEQ multiplex PCR; TCRdb stores in-frame clones only, minus some. Of roughly 250,000 clones listed, about 90% are singletons. Participants were aged about 18 to 100 years from 24 US areas. The chain recombines TRBV6-1 with TRBJ2-1; 7 nucleotides agree with TRBD1. This TCR came from a young woman who had recovered from COVID-19. Sequencing was done on a sample of PBMCs or T cells enriched from blood (not recorded which). CDR3 amino acids: CASSESQGVYNEQFF. The CDR3 region has the DNA TGTGCCAGCAGTGAATCGCAGGGGGTCTACAATGAGCAGTTCTTC.